The entry below gives a single TCR beta chain sequence along with its context. The data are from a study of blood T cell repertoires in COVID-19. Overall study: Researchers got acute and convalescent COVID-19 samples from the United States, Italy and Spain.

Per the study methods: Estimation of nucleated cell counts was performed using reference gene primer amplification. Measured with immunoSEQ multiplex PCR; TCRdb has only the in-frame clones, and not every one. The V and J calls and clone size were taken over from that table, and D and trimming were inferred from the DNA. The table shows some 300,000 clones, with 90% occurring only once. Seattle's enrolled individuals joined amid active infection and were then monitored longitudinally. V dropped 0 bases and J dropped 7; count of bases not matched to a gene: 6. Looked up from germline, CDR1 is LGHNA and CDR2 is YSLEER. The CDR3 loop spans 15 amino acids.

The V and J genes are TRBV4-3 and TRBJ1-5, with 7 nucleotides matching TRBD1. Sequencing was carried out using peripheral blood. The TCR comes from a woman between 40 and 55 years old with COVID-19, enrolled during active disease. The CDR3: CASSQDRQGGQPQHF. The CDR3 DNA sequence: TGCGCCAGCAGCCAAGATCGACAGGGCGGGCAGCCCCAGCATTTT.